Listed here are 8 T cell receptor beta chains from one sample, sequenced in a study of T cell repertoires in cytomegalovirus infection. TCRdb re-derived calls from the reads in MiXCR, one entry per CDR3 protein. This sample yields a few hundred thousand distinct CDR3 sequences, of which around two fifths are seen a single time; about half belongs to the top ten. Their antigens are not known. The source material was cultured PBMCs, sampled from culture after CMV antigen stimulation. These receptors were taken from a human donor in good health (CMV status not recorded). Some clones in this sample may be carry-over from other donors' samples.

The J gene is TRBJ2-2, the V gene TRBV5-1; 8 positions agree with TRBD1. Trimming removed 3 bases from V and 4 bases from J; junction bases left unmatched: 11. CDR3 length: 17 amino acids. Germline V gene data show CDR1 as SGHRS and CDR2 as YFSETQ. The CDR3 sequence: CASSSSPQGAVTGELFF. For the CDR3, the DNA is TGCGCCAGCAGCTCGTCCCCCCAGGGGGCGGTCACCGGGGAGCTGTTTTTT.

The V gene is TRBV10-3, the J gene TRBJ2-7, with 10 bases aligning to TRBD2. The junction had 16 bases not matched to a gene; V was cut back by 11 bases and J by 0 bases. Germline CDR1 reads ENHRY; CDR2 reads SYGVKD. This CDR3 is built from 17 residues. The CDR3 here is CAAQGASGSASSYEQYF. DNA for the CDR3: TGTGCCGCCCAGGGGGCTAGCGGGAGCGCGAGCTCCTACGAGCAGTACTTC.

Here the CDR3 reads CASSQSCGTGDNEQFF. As DNA, the CDR3 is TGCGCCAGCAGTCAATCGTGCGGGACAGGGGACAATGAGCAGTTCTTC. J is TRBJ2-1 and V is TRBV23-1; 10 nucleotides align to TRBD1. TRBV23-1 is flagged as an ORF with uncertain function. V was pared by 0 bases and J by 5 bases, with 4 bases of the junction left unmatched. The CDR3 loop spans 16 amino acids.

The CDR3 reads CASSTALGEQYF. CDR3 bases: TGTGCCAGCAGCACGGCACTCGGCGAGCAGTACTTC. J is TRBJ2-7 and V is TRBV11-2, with no clear D. This CDR3 is built from 12 residues. Germline CDR1 reads SGHAT; CDR2 reads FQNNGV. V shed 5 bases and J shed 6 bases, with 11 bases lying between them.

This chain connects TRBV12-5 to TRBJ2-2; D remains ambiguous. CDR1 and CDR2 (germline): LGHNT, FRNRAP. The length of the CDR3 is 14 residues. V lost 5 bases and J lost 3, with 10 bases in between. The CDR3 region has the DNA TGTGCTAGTGGTAAGGCACGTTACACCGGGGAGCTGTTTTTT. This sequence encodes CASGKARYTGELFF.

This clonotype was seen a few times. The chain has TRBV6-6 and TRBJ2-5; maybe TRBD1 (6 bases). Germline CDR1 and CDR2: MNHNY and SVGAGI (reference sequence). The CDR3 runs to 15 residues. V lost 6 bases, J lost 1 base, and 15 bases lay in between. The CDR3 region has the DNA TGTGCCAGCAGACTCAGGGGAACCCCCCAAGAGACCCAGTACTTC. This codes for CASRLRGTPQETQYF.

This clonotype was picked up a small number of times. The V call is TRBV28, the J call TRBJ2-3; tentatively, D is TRBD2 (5 bases). The CDR3 runs to 14 residues. Trimming took off 5 bases at V and 2 bases at J, with 11 bases between the two ends. CDR1 is MDHEN, CDR2 SYDVKM, per germline. CDR3 nucleotides: TGTGCCAGCAGTGGTGAGAGGGTCACAGATACGCAGTATTTT. Protein product: CASSGERVTDTQYF.

This rearrangement joins TRBV19 to TRBJ2-2; TRBD2 matches 15 bases. The trim removed 5 bases at V and 2 bases at J, leaving 9 bases unmatched. Germline V CDR1 and CDR2: LNHDA, SQIVND (reference sequence). This CDR3 is 19 amino acids long. DNA of the CDR3: TGTGCCAGTAGTCCCCCCGGGACTAGCGGGGGGTATAACACCGGGGAGCTGTTTTTT. As protein: CASSPPGTSGGYNTGELFF.